The following is a T cell receptor beta chain sequence with its context. Looked up from germline, CDR1 is SQVTM and CDR2 is ANQGSEA. This CDR3 spans 14 amino acids. These data originate in a study of blood T cell repertoires in COVID-19. Turning to the study itself: Acute and convalescent COVID-19 specimens originated in the United States, Italy and Spain. Sample material is recorded as cDNA or gDNA derived from T cells, B-cell-depleted T cells, or PBMCs.

TCRdb's copy holds only in-frame clones and misses some; the assay was immunoSEQ multiplex PCR. The data contain about 220,000 clones, 80% to 85% of them singletons. The TCR comes from a woman aged 25-40 years who had recovered from COVID-19. What was sequenced was peripheral blood. This chain joins TRBV29-1 and TRBJ1-5; TRBD1 matches at 9 bases. The chain's CDR3 is CRAIVGTGSQPQHF. The CDR3 bases are TGCAGAGCCATCGTAGGGACAGGGAGCCAGCCCCAGCATTTT.